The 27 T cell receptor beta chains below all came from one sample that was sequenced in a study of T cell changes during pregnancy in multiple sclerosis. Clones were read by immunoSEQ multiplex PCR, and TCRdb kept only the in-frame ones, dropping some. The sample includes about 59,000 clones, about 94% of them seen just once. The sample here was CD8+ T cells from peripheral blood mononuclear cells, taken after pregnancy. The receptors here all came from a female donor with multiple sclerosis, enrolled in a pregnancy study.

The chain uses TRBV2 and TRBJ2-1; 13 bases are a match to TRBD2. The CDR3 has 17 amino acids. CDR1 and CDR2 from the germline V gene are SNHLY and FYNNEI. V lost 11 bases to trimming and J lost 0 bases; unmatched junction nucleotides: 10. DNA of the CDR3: TGTGCCTGCTTAGGACTAGCGGGAGAAACCTCCTACAATGAGCAGTTCTTC. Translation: CACLGLAGETSYNEQFF.

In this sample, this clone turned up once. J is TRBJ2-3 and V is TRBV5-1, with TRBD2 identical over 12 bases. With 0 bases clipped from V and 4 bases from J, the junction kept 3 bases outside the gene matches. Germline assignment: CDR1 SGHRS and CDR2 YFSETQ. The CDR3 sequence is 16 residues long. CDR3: CASSLGLAGGADTQYF. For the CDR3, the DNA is TGCGCCAGCAGCTTGGGTCTAGCGGGAGGGGCAGATACGCAGTATTTT.

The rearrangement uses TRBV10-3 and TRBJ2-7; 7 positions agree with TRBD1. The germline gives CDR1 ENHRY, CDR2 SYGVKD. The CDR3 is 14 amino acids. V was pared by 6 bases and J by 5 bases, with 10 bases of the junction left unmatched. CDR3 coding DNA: TGTGCCATCAGCTTAAAGGGACAGTCGCACGAGCAGTACTTC. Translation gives CAISLKGQSHEQYF.

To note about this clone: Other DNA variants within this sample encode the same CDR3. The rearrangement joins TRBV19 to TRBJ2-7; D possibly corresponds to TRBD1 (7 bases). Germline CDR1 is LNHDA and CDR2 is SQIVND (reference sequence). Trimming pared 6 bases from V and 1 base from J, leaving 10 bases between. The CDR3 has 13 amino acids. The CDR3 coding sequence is TGTGCCAGTAGCCCAGGGGGGTCCTACGAGCAGTACTTC. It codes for CASSPGGSYEQYF.

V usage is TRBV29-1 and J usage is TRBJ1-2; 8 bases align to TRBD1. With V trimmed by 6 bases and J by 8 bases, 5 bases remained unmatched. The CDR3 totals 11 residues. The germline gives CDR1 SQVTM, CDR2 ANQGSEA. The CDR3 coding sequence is TGCAGCGTCACGGACAGGGAAGGCTACACCTTC. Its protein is CSVTDREGYTF.

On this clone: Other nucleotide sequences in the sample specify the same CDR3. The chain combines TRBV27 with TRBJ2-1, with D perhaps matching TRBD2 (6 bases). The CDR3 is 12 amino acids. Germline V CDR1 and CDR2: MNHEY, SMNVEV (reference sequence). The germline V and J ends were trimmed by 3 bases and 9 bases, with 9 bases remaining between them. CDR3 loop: CASSLLGGEQFF. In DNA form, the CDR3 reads TGTGCCAGCAGTTTGCTGGGGGGTGAGCAGTTCTTC.

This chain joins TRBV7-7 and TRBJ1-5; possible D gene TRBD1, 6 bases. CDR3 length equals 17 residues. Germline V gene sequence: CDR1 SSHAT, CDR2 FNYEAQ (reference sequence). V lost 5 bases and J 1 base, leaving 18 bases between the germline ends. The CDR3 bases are TGTGCCAGCAGCCGCCGTTGGGGGCGAGGGAGCAATCAGCCCCAGCATTTT. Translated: CASSRRWGRGSNQPQHF.

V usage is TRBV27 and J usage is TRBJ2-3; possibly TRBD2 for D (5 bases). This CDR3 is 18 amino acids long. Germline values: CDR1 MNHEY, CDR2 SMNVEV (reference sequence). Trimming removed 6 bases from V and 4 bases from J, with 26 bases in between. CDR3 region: CASSPPIPGVERADTQYF. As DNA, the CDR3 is TGTGCCAGCAGCCCACCCATTCCCGGGGTTGAAAGGGCAGATACGCAGTATTTT.

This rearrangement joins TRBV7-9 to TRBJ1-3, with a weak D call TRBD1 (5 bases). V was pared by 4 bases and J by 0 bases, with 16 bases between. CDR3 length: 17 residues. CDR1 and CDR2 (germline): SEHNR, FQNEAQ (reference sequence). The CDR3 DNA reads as TGTGCCAGCAGCTCCAATGGAGGGGCCAGCTCTGGAAACACCATATATTTT. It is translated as CASSSNGGASSGNTIYF. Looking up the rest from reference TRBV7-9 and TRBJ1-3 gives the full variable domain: DTGVSQNPRHKITKRGQNVTFRCDPISEHNRLYWYRQTLGQGPEFLTYFQNEAQLEKSRLLSDRFSAERPKGSFSTLEIQRTEQGDSAMYLCASSSNGGASSGNTIYFGEGSWLTVV.

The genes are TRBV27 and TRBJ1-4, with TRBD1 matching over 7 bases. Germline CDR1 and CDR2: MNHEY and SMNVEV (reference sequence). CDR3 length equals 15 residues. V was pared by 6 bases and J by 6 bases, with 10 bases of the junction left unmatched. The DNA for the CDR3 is TGTGCCAGCAGGACGCGCGCGACAGGGTATGAAAAACTGTTTTTT. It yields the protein CASRTRATGYEKLFF.

Here the CDR3 DNA reads TGTGCCAGCAGTGAATTTCCTAGTATGAATGAGCAGTTCTTC. Its translation is CASSEFPSMNEQFF. J is TRBJ2-1 and V is TRBV2; D unresolved. The V gene's germline CDR1 is SNHLY and CDR2 FYNNEI. This CDR3 contains 14 residues. The V and J ends lost 2 bases and 7 bases respectively, with 12 bases between them. The whole variable domain, filled in from reference TRBV2 and TRBJ2-1, reads EPEVTQTPSHQVTQMGQEVILRCVPISNHLYFYWYRQILGQKVEFLVSFYNNEISEKSEIFDDQFSVERPDGSNFTLKIRSTKLEDSAMYFCASSEFPSMNEQFFGPGTRLTVL.

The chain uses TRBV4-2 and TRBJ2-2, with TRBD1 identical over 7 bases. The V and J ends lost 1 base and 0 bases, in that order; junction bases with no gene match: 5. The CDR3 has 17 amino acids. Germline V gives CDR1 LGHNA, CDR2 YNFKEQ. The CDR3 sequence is CASSQVGQGANTGELFF. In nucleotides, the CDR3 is TGTGCCAGCAGCCAAGTCGGTCAGGGGGCGAACACCGGGGAGCTGTTTTTT.

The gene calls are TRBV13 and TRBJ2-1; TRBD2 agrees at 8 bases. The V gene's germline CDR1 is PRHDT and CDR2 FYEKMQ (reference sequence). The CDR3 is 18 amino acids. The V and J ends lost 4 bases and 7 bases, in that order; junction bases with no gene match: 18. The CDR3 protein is CASSSRGQLAGGGNEQFF. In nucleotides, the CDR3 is TGTGCCAGCAGCTCGAGGGGCCAACTGGCGGGAGGAGGTAATGAGCAGTTCTTC.

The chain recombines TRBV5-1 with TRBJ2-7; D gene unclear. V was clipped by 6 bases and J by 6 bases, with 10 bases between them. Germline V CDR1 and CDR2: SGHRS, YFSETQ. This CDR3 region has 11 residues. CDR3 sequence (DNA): TGCGCCAGCAATCTGGGCAGCGAGCAGTACTTC. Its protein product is CASNLGSEQYF. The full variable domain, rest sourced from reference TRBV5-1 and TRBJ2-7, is KAGVTQTPRYLIKTRGQQVTLSCSPISGHRSVSWYQQTPGQGLQFLFEYFSETQRNKGNFPGRFSGRQFSNSRSEMNVSTLELGDSALYLCASNLGSEQYFGPGTRLTVT.

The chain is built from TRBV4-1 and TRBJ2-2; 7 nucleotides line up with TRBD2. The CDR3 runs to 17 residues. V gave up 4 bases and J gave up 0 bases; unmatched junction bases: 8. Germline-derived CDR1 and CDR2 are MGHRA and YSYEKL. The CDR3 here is CASSLLAERTNTGELFF. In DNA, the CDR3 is TGCGCCAGCAGCCTTCTAGCGGAGCGTACGAACACCGGGGAGCTGTTTTTT.

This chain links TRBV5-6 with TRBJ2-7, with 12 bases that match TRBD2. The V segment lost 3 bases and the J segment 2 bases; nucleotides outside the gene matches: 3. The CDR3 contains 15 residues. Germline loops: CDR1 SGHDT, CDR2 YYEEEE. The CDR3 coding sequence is TGTGCCAGCAGCTCCGGACTAGCGGGGCCCTACGAGCAGTACTTC. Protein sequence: CASSSGLAGPYEQYF. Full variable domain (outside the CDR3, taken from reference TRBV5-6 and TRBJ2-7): DAGVTQSPTHLIKTRGQQVTLRCSPKSGHDTVSWYQQALGQGPQFIFQYYEEEERQRGNFPDRFSGHQFPNYSSELNVNALLLGDSALYLCASSSGLAGPYEQYFGPGTRLTVT.

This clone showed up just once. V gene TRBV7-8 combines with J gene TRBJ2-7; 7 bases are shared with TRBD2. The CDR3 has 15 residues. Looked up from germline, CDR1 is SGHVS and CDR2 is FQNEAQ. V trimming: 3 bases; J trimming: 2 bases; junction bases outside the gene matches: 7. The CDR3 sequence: CASSLGGRRPYEQYF. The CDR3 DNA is TGTGCCAGCAGCTTGGGCGGGAGACGTCCCTACGAGCAGTACTTC.

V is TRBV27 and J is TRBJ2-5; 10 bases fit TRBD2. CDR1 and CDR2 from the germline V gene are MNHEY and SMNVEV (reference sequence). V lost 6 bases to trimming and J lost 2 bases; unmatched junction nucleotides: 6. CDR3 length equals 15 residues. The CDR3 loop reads CASSPILAGQETQYF. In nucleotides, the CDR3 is TGTGCCAGCAGCCCTATACTAGCGGGGCAAGAGACCCAGTACTTC.

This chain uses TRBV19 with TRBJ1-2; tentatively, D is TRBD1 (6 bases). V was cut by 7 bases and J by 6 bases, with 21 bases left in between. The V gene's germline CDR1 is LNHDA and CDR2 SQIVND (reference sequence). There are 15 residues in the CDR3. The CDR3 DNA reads TGTGCCAGTAACCCCCAGGGGACCAGGTTGGATGGCTACACCTTC. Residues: CASNPQGTRLDGYTF. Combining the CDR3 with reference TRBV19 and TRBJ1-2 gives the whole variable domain DGGITQSPKYLFRKEGQNVTLSCEQNLNHDAMYWYRQDPGQGLRLIYYSQIVNDFQKGDIAEGYSVSREKKESFPLTVTSAQKNPTAFYLCASNPQGTRLDGYTFGSGTRLTVV.

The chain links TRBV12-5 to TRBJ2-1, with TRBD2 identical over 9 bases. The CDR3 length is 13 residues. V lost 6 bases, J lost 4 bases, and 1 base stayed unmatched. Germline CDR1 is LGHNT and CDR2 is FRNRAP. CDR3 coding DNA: TGTGCTAGTGGGACTAGCGGTTACAATGAGCAGTTCTTC. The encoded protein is CASGTSGYNEQFF.

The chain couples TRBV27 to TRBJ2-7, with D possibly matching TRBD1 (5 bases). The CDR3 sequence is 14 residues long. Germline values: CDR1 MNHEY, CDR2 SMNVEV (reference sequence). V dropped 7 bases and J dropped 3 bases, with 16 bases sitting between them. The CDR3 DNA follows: TGTGCCAGCAAGGGGTCCGGTATGGTCTACGAGCAGTACTTC. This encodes CASKGSGMVYEQYF.

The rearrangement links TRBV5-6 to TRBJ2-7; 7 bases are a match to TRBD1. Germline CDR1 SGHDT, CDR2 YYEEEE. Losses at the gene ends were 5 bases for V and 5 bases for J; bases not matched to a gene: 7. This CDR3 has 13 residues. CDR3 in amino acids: CASRSDRANEQYF. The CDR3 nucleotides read TGTGCCAGCAGGTCAGACAGGGCCAACGAGCAGTACTTC. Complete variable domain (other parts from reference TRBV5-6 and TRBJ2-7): DAGVTQSPTHLIKTRGQQVTLRCSPKSGHDTVSWYQQALGQGPQFIFQYYEEEERQRGNFPDRFSGHQFPNYSSELNVNALLLGDSALYLCASRSDRANEQYFGPGTRLTVT.

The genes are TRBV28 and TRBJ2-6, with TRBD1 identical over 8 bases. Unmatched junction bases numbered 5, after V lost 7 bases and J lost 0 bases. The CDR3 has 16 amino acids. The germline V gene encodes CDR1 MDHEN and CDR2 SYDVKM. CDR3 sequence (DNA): TGTGCCAGCATTATGGACAGGGACTCTGGGGCCAACGTCCTGACTTTC. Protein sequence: CASIMDRDSGANVLTF.

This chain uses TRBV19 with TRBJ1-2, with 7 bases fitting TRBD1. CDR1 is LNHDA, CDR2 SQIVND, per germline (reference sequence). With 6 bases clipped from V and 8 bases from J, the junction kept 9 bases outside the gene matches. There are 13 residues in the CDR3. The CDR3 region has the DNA TGTGCCAGTAGAACAGGGGAGGTTGAAGGCTACACCTTC. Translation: CASRTGEVEGYTF.

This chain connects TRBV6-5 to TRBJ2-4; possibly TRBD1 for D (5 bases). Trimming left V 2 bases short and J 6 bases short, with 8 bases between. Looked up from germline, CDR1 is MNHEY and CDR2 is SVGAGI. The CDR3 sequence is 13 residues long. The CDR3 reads CASSYPGANIQYF. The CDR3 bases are TGTGCCAGCAGTTACCCTGGGGCAAACATTCAGTACTTC.

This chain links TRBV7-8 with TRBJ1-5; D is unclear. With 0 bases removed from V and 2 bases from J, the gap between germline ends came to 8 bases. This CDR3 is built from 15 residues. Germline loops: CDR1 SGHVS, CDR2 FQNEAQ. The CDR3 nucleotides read TGTGCCAGCAGCTTAGCAGCCGCCGGCAATCAGCCCCAGCATTTT. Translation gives CASSLAAAGNQPQHF. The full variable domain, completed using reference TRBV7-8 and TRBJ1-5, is GAGVSQSPRYKVAKRGQDVALRCDPISGHVSLFWYQQALGQGPEFLTYFQNEAQLDKSGLPSDRFFAERPEGSVSTLKIQRTQQEDSAVYLCASSLAAAGNQPQHFGDGTRLSIL.

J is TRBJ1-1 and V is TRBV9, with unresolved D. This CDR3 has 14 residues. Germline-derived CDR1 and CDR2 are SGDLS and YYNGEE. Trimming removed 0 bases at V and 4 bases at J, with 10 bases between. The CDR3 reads CASSVVLAPTEAFF. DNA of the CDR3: TGTGCCAGCAGCGTAGTGTTAGCCCCCACTGAAGCTTTCTTT.